The present TCR beta chain was sequenced within a study of blood T cell repertoires in COVID-19. Study information: Donors in the United States, Italy and Spain gave samples during acute or convalescent COVID-19. In each case, the material was cDNA or gDNA derived from T cells, B-cell-depleted T cells, or PBMCs.

There are 14 residues in the CDR3. Germline lookup yields CDR1 LNHDA and CDR2 SQIVND (reference sequence). Trimming took 6 bases from V and 0 from J, leaving 9 bases between them. Original processing methods: Estimated nucleated cell counts came from reference gene primer amplification. The repertoire was sequenced with immunoSEQ multiplex PCR; TCRdb's copy has only in-frame clones and lacks some. V and J calls and clone size are those listed in that table; D and trimming were worked out from the DNA. The sample consists of about 70,000 clones, roughly 85% of them appearing once. The sequenced sample was peripheral blood. The chain recombines TRBV19 with TRBJ1-3; D perhaps matches TRBD1 (5 bases). The clonotype was recovered from a woman in her sixties or seventies with acute or convalescent COVID-19. CDR3 amino acids: CASRTGSSGNTIYF. CDR3 sequence (DNA): TGTGCCAGTAGAACAGGAAGCTCTGGAAACACCATATATTTT.